This T cell receptor beta chain is from a study of CD8 T cells in ankylosing spondylitis (dated by TCRdb to 2016 to 2017). In the study overall: T cell receptor beta repertoires were profiled in healthy donors and ankylosing spondylitis patients so that disease-linked TCR variants could be found. The full study cohort was made up of about 24 ankylosing spondylitis patients and fewer than 120 healthy donors. Peripheral blood was sampled, and synovial fluid was also collected from ankylosing spondylitis patients. Results and caveats for the whole study, not just this receptor: Some TCR beta motif variants had previously been reported in synovial fluid and blood of reactive arthritis patients, which suggested common disease-initiation mechanisms. The disease-linked clones were reported as significantly enriched in matched synovial fluid samples from ankylosing spondylitis patients. In peripheral blood, the disease-linked clones were found at relatively low frequencies and had a CD8+ phenotype. A TCR beta motif of 8 or 9 highly homologous amino acid variants appeared characteristic of blood from ankylosing spondylitis patients.

Note on this clonotype: It lacks a known antigen. No base quality information exists; no much larger clone differs at one position.

Based on the germline V gene, the CDR1 and CDR2 sequences are SQVTM and ANQGSEA. Reading from cysteine to phenylalanine, the CDR3 counts 10 amino acids. Solely the CDR3 DNA is kept, with 30 bases framed from the first base. V and J lose 7 bases and 3 bases, and a span of 6 bases separates them. Sequencing instrument: Illumina HiSeq 2500. Quantitative 5'-RACE with molecular barcodes was the method used to prepare the TCR beta libraries. The original pipeline was this. A new computational method, built on a probabilistic model of VDJ rearrangement, was used to identify disease-linked TCR variants. The public reads were reanalyzed by TCRdb: fastp trimming at Q25, MiXCR alignment, in-frame beta chains only. Each entry merges the rows of one CDR3 protein and shows their most common DNA and genes. The V and J calls follow TCRdb's processing rather than the paper's. For this sample the table gives 350,000 to 450,000 distinct CDR3 sequences, of which around 20% were detected only once. The ten largest clones represent over 10% of the sample.

The chain joins TRBV29-1 to TRBJ2-5, with the D gene not confidently named. The TCR comes from a male donor with ankylosing spondylitis or in good health (not recorded which). Material for sequencing was blood, either unsorted or a sorted T cell fraction (not recorded which). The encoded CDR3 is CSAFKETQYF. The DNA sequence follows: TGCAGCGCCTTTAAAGAGACCCAGTACTTC.